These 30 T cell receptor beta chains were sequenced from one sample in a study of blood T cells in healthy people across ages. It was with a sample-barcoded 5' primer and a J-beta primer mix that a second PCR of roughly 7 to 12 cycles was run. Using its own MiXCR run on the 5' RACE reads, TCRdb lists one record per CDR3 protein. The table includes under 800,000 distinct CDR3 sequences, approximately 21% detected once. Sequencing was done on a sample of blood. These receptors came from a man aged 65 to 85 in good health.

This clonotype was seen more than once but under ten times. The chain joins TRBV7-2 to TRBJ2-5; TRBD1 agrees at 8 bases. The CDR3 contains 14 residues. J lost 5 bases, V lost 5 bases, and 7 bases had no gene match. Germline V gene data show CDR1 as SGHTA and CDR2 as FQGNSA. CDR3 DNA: TGTGCCAGCAGCACACGGACAGGGTCGGAGACCCAGTACTTC. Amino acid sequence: CASSTRTGSETQYF.

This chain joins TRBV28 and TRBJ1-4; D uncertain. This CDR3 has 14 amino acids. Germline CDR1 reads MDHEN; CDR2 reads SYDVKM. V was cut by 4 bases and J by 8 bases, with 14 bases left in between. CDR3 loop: CASSSSVPLEKLFF. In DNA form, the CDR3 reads TGTGCCAGCAGTTCGAGCGTGCCCCTCGAAAAACTGTTTTTT.

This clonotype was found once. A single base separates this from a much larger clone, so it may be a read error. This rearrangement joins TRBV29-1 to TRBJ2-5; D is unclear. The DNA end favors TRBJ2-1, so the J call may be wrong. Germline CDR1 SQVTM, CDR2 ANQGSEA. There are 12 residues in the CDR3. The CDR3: CSASRDRNEQFF. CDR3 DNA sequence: TGCAGCGCCTCCCGCGACCGCAATGAGCAGTTCTTC.

Here the CDR3 reads CASSLFSTSGSNEQFF. In DNA, the CDR3 is TGTGCCAGCAGCCTCTTTTCGACTAGCGGGAGCAATGAGCAGTTCTTC. The chain joins TRBV7-2 to TRBJ2-1, with TRBD2 identical over 12 bases. The CDR3 is made up of 16 amino acids. CDR1 is SGHTA, CDR2 FQGNSA, per germline. After removal of 5 bases from V and 6 bases from J, the junction contained 8 bases not matched to a gene. The full variable domain, its missing parts supplied by reference TRBV7-2 and TRBJ2-1, is GAGVSQSPSNKVTEKGKDVELRCDPISGHTALYWYRQSLGQGLEFLIYFQGNSAPDKSGLPSDRFSAERTGGSVSTLTIQRTQQEDSAVYLCASSLFSTSGSNEQFFGPGTRLTVL.

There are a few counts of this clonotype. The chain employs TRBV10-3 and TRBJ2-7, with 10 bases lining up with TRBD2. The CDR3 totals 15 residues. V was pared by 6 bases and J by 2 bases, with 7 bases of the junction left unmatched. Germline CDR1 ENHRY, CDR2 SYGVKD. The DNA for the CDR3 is TGTGCCATCAGCGTAATACTAGCGGGGACCTACGAGCAGTACTTC. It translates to CAISVILAGTYEQYF.

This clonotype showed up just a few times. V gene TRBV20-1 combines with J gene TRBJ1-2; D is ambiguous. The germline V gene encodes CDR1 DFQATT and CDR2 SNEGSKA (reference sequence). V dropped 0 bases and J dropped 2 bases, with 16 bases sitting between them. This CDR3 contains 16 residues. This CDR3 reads CSARDSGRGSNYGYTF. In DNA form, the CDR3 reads TGCAGTGCTAGAGATTCCGGTAGAGGGTCAAACTATGGCTACACCTTC.

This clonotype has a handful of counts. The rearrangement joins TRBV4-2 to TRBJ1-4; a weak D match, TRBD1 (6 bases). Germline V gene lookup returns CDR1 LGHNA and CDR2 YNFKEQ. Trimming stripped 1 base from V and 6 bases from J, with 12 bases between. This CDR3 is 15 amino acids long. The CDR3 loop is CASSQGLGQDEKLFF. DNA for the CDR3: TGTGCCAGCAGCCAAGGATTGGGACAAGATGAAAAACTGTTTTTT.

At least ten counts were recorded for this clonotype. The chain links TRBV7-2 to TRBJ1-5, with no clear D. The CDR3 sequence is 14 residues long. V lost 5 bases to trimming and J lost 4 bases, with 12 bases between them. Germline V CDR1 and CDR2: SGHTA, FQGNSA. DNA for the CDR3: TGTGCCAGCAGCCCGGGGAGCCTTAATCAGCCCCAGCATTTT. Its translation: CASSPGSLNQPQHF.

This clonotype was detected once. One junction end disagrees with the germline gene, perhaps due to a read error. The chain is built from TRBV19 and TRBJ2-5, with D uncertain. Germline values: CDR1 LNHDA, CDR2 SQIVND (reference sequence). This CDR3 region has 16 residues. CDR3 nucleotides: TGTGCCAGTAGTATAGGCGGCTCTACGTACCAAGAGACCCGGTACTTC. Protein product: CASSIGGSTYQETRYF.

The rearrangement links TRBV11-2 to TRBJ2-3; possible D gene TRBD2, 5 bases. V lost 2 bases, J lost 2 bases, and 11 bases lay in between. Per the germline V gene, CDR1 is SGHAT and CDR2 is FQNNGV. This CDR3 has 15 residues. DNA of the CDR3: TGTGCCAGCAGCTTATCAGCGGTCATCACAGATACGCAGTATTTT. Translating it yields CASSLSAVITDTQYF.

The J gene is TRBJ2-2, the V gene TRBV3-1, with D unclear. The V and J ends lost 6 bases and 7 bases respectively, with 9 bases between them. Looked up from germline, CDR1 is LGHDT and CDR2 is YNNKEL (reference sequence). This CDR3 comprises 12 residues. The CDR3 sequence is CASRQPVGELFF. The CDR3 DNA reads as TGTGCCAGCAGACAGCCGGTCGGGGAGCTGTTTTTT.

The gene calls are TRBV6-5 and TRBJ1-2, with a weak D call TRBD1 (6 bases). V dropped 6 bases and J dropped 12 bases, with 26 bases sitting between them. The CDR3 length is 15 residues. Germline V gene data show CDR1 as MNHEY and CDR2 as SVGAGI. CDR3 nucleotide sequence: TGTGCCAGCAGGGGGAAGGGGGGCAATTCAGGCGGCCACACCTTC. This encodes CASRGKGGNSGGHTF.

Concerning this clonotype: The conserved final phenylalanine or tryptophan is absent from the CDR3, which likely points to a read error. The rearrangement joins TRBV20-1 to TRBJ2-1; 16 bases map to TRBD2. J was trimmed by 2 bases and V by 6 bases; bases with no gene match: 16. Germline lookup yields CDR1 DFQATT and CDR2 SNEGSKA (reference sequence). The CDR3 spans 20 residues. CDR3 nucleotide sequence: TGCAGTGCAACGAACCGAGGCGGGGGGACTAGCGGGAGGGCCTACAATGAGCAGTTCCTC. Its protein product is CSATNRGGGTSGRAYNEQFL.

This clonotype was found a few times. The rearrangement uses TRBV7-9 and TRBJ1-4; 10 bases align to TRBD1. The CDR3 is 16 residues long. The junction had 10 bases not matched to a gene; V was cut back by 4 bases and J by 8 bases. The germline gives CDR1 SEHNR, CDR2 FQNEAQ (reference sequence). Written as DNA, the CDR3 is TGTGCCAGCAGCTACTGGGGACAGGGGCTCAACGAAAAACTGTTTTTT. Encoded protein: CASSYWGQGLNEKLFF.

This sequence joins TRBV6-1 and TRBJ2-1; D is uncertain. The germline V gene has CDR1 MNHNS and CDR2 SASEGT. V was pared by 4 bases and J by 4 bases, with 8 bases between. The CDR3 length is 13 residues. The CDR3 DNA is TGTGCCAGCAGTGCCCCCAGTTACAATGAGCAGTTCTTC. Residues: CASSAPSYNEQFF.

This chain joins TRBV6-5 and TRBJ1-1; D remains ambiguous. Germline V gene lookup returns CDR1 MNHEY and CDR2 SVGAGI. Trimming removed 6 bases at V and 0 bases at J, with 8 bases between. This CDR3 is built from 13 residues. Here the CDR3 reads CASSPMVNTEAFF. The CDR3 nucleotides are TGTGCCAGCAGCCCAATGGTGAACACTGAAGCTTTCTTT.

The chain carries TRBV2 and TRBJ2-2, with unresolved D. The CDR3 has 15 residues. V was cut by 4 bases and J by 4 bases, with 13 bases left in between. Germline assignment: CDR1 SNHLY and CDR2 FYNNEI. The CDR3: CASSGLGPPTGELFF. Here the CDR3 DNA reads TGTGCCAGCAGTGGTCTCGGCCCACCCACCGGGGAGCTGTTTTTT.

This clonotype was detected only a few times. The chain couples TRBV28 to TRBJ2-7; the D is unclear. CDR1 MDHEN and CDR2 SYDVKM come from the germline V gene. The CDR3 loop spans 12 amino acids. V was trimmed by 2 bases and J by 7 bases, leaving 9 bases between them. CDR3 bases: TGTGCCAGCAGTTTACCGCCCTTTGAGCAGTACTTC. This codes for CASSLPPFEQYF.

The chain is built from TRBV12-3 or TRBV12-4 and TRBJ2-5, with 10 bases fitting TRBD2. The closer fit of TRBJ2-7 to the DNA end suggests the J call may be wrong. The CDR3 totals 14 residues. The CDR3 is CASSPSGRAIEQYF. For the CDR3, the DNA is TGTGCCAGCAGTCCAAGCGGGAGGGCCATCGAGCAGTACTTC.

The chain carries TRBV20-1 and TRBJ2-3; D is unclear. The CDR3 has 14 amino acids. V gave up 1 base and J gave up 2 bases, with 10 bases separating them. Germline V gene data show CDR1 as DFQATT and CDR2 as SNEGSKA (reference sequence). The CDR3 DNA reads TGCAGTGCTAGAGGCCTCTGGTTCACAGATACGCAGTATTTT. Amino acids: CSARGLWFTDTQYF.

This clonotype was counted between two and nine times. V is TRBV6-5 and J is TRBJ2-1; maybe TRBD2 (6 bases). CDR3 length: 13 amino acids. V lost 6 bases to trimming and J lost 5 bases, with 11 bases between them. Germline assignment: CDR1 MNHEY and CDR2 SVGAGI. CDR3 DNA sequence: TGTGCCAGCAGAGAAACTAGCAACAATGAGCAGTTCTTC. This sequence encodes CASRETSNNEQFF.

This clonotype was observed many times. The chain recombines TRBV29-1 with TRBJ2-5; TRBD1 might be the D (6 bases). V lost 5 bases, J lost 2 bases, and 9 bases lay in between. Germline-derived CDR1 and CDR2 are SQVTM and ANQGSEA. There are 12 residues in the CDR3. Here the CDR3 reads CSVPDRQETQYF. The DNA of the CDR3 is TGCAGCGTTCCTGACAGGCAAGAGACCCAGTACTTC.

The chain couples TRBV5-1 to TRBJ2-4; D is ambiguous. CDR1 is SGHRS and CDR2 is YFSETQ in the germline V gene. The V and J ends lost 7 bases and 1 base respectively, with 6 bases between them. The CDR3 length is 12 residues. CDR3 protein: CASGVAKNIQYF. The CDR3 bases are TGCGCCAGCGGAGTCGCCAAAAACATTCAGTACTTC.

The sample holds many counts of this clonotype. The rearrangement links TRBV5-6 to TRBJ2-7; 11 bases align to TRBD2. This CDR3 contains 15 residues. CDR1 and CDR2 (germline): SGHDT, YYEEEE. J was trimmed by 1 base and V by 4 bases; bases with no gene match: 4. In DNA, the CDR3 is TGTGCCAGCAGCCTGGGACTAGCGGTTTCCTACGAGCAGTACTTC. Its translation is CASSLGLAVSYEQYF.

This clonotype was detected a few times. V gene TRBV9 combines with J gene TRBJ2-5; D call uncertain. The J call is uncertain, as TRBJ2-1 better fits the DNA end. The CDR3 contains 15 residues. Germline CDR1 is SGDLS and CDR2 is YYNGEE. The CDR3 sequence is CASSATHLAYNEQFF. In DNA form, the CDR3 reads TGTGCCAGCAGCGCCACCCACTTAGCTTACAATGAGCAGTTCTTC.

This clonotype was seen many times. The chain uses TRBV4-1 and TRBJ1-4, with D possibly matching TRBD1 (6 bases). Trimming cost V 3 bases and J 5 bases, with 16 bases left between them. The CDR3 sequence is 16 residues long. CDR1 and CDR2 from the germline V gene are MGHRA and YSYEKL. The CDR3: CASSQEQGGRNEKLFF. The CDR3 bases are TGCGCCAGCAGCCAGGAACAGGGTGGTAGGAATGAAAAACTGTTTTTT.

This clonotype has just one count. DNA for the CDR3: TGTGCCATCAGTGAGAAGGGGGCGGACACCGGGGAGCTGTTTTTT. Residues: CAISEKGADTGELFF. The rearrangement links TRBV10-3 to TRBJ2-2, with 7 bases aligning to TRBD1. Germline V lookup: CDR1 ENHRY, CDR2 SYGVKD. This CDR3 is built from 15 residues. J gave up 3 bases and V 2 bases, and 3 bases lay outside the gene matches.

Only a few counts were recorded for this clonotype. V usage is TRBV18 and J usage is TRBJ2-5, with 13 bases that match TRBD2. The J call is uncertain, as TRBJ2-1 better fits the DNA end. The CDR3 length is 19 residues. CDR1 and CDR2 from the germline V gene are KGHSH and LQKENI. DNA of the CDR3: TGTGCCAGCTCACCACGGGCGAGGACTAGCGGGAGCTTATCGGATGAGCAGTTCTTC. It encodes CASSPRARTSGSLSDEQFF.

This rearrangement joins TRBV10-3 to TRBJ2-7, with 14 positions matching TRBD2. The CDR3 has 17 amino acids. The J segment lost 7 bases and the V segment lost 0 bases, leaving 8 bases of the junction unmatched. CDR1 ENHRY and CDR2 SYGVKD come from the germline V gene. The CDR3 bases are TGTGCCATCAGTGAGTCCGGGACTAGCGGGAGAGGCGAGGAGCAGTACTTC. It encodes CAISESGTSGRGEEQYF.

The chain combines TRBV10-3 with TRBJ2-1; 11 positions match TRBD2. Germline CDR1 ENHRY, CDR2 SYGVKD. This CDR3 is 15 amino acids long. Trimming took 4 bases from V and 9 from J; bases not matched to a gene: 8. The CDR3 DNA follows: TGTGCCATCAGTGGCACTAGCGGGAGTCAGGGTGAGCAGTTCTTC. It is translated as CAISGTSGSQGEQFF.